These T cell receptor beta chains were read from a single sample in a study of radiation and T cells in renal cell carcinoma. Measured with immunoSEQ multiplex PCR; TCRdb has only the in-frame clones, and not every one. The profile shows around 160,000 clones, approximately 90% of them singletons. Sequenced material: blood, taken from a patient whose treatment included radiotherapy and nephrectomy. Source of these receptors: a woman aged 65 to 85 with renal cell carcinoma. Both conserved end residues are part of each CDR3. D genes are given only for firm matches. Size tells how often a clone was seen (once, few, many) or the class of an expanded clone, and some rows leave it out.

size	V	D	J	CDR3	DNA
NA	TRBV7-9	TRBD2	TRBJ2-5	CASSLKLASGGPGETQYF	TGTGCCAGCAGCTTAAAATTGGCTAGCGGGGGGCCAGGGGAGACCCAGTACTTC
NA	TRBV7-2	NA	TRBJ1-6	CASSLALRALHF	TGTGCCAGCAGCTTAGCGCTCCGGGCCCTCCACTTT
NA	TRBV10-3	TRBD1	TRBJ2-7	CAIRGQGQTHEQYF	TGTGCCATCAGGGGACAGGGTCAAACCCACGAGCAGTACTTC
NA	TRBV6-5	TRBD1	TRBJ2-7	CASTWGQGPYEQYF	TGTGCCAGCACCTGGGGACAGGGGCCCTACGAGCAGTACTTC
NA	TRBV5-6	NA	TRBJ2-5	CASSLPSLQETQYF	TGTGCCAGCAGCTTGCCTAGCCTCCAAGAGACCCAGTACTTC
NA	TRBV7-6	TRBD1	TRBJ2-7	CASSFLQGDEQYF	TGTGCCAGCAGCTTTTTACAGGGGGACGAGCAGTACTTC
NA	TRBV19	NA	TRBJ2-7	CASAPDSSYEQYF	TGTGCCAGTGCCCCAGACAGCTCCTACGAGCAGTACTTC
NA	TRBV5-1	NA	TRBJ1-1	CASSLEVKGTEAFF	TGCGCCAGCAGCTTGGAGGTAAAGGGCACTGAAGCTTTCTTT
NA	TRBV5-1	NA	TRBJ1-2	CASSLGGLYGYTF	TGCGCCAGCAGCTTGGGGGGCCTCTATGGCTACACCTTC
NA	TRBV23-1	NA	TRBJ2-7	CASSPVPGTPTYEQYF	TGCGCCAGCAGTCCCGTACCCGGGACACCTACCTACGAGCAGTACTTC
few	TRBV6-5	TRBD1	TRBJ1-1	CASRIGGTMNTEAFF	TGTGCCAGCAGGATAGGGGGCACCATGAACACTGAAGCTTTCTTT
once	TRBV4-1	NA	TRBJ1-3	CASSQHNTARSGNTIYF	TGCGCCAGCAGCCAACACAACACAGCCCGATCTGGAAACACCATATATTTT
NA	TRBV27	TRBD2	TRBJ2-7	CASRFSGANSYEQYF	TGTGCCAGCAGATTTAGCGGGGCTAACTCCTACGAGCAGTACTTC
NA	TRBV7-9	TRBD2	TRBJ2-3	CASSSGLAGSTDTQYF	TGTGCCAGCAGCTCGGGACTAGCGGGGAGCACAGATACGCAGTATTTT
NA	TRBV11-3	NA	TRBJ2-7	CASSLVVSYEQYF	TGTGCCAGCAGCTTAGTGGTCTCCTACGAGCAGTACTTC
once	TRBV28	NA	TRBJ1-5	CASSSTTGKLNQPQHF	TGTGCCAGCAGTTCAACTACAGGGAAACTCAATCAGCCCCAGCATTTT
NA	TRBV7-3	TRBD1	TRBJ2-7	CASSPQGNSYEQYF	TGTGCCAGCAGCCCACAGGGGAACTCCTACGAGCAGTACTTC
NA	TRBV6-6	NA	TRBJ1-5	CATFGGQGNQPQHF	TGTGCCACCTTCGGAGGGCAGGGCAATCAGCCCCAGCATTTT
few	TRBV13	NA	TRBJ1-6	CASSSTGDNSPLHF	TGTGCCAGCAGCTCGACAGGAGATAATTCACCCCTCCACTTT
once	TRBV4-3	NA	TRBJ1-1	CASSQDSGSFNTEAFF	TGCGCCAGCAGCCAAGACTCAGGGAGCTTTAACACTGAAGCTTTCTTT
NA	TRBV11-2	NA	TRBJ1-2	CASSPQADANYGYTF	TGTGCCAGCAGCCCGCAGGCCGATGCTAACTATGGCTACACCTTC
NA	TRBV4-1	NA	TRBJ2-1	CASSQGSREHYNEQFF	TGCGCCAGCAGCCAAGGTAGCAGGGAGCATTACAATGAGCAGTTCTTC
NA	TRBV5-1	NA	TRBJ1-1	CASSLNVFLNTEAFF	TGCGCCAGCAGCTTGAATGTGTTTCTCAACACTGAAGCTTTCTTT